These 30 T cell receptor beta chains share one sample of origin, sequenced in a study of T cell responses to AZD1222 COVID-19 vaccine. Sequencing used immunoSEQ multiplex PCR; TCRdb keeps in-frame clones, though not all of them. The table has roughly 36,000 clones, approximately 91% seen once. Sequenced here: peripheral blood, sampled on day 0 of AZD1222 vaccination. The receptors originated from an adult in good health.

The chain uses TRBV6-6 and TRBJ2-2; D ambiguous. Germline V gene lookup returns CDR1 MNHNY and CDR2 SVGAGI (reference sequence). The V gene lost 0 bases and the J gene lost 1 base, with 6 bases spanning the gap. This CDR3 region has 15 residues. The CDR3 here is CASSYSVGNTGELFF. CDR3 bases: TGTGCCAGCAGTTACTCGGTAGGGAACACCGGGGAGCTGTTTTTT.

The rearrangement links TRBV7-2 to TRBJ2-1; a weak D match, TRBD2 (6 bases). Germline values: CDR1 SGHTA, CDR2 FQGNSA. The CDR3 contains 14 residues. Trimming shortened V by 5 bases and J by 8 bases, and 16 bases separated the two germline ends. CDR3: CASSPPGVRDEQFF. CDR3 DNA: TGTGCCAGCAGCCCCCCGGGGGTTCGGGATGAGCAGTTCTTC.

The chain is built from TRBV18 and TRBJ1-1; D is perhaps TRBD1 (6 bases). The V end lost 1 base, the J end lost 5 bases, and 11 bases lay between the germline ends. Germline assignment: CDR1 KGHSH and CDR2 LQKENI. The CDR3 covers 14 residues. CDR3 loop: CASSPRGAGTEAFF. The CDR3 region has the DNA TGTGCCAGCTCACCACGGGGGGCGGGAACTGAAGCTTTCTTT.

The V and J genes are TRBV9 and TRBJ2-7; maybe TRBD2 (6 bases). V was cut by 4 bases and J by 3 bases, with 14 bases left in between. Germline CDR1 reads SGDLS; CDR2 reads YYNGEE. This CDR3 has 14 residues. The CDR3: CASSPHAGNYEQYF. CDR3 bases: TGTGCCAGCAGCCCCCATGCGGGAAACTACGAGCAGTACTTC.

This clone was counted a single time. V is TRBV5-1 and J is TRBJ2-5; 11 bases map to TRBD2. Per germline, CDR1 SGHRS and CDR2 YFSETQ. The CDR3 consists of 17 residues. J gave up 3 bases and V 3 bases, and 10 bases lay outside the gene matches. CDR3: CASSSGLAGGREETQYF. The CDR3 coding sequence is TGCGCCAGCAGCTCGGGTCTAGCGGGGGGACGCGAAGAGACCCAGTACTTC.

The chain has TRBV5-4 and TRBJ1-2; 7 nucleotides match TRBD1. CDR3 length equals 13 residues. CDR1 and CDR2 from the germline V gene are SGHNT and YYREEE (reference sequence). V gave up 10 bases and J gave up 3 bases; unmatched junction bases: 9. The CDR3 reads CAGERTGDYGYTF. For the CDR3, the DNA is TGTGCCGGAGAAAGGACAGGAGACTATGGCTACACCTTC.

CDR3 sequence reads: CASSERPRKRGETQYF. The CDR3 nucleotides are TGTGCCAGCAGTGAGAGGCCACGTAAAAGGGGGGAGACCCAGTACTTC. The chain links TRBV6-1 to TRBJ2-5; TRBD1 is a possible D gene (6 bases). Germline CDR1 is MNHNS and CDR2 is SASEGT. V gave up 3 bases and J gave up 5 bases, with 19 bases separating them. The CDR3 loop spans 16 amino acids.

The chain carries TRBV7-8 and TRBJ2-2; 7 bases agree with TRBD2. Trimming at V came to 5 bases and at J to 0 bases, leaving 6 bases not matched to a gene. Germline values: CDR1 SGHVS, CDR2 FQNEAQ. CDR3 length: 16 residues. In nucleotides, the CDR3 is TGTGCCAGCAGCCGAGTAGCGGGCCCGAACACCGGGGAGCTGTTTTTT. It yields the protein CASSRVAGPNTGELFF.

The CDR3 region is CAIGPYEQYF. CDR3 nucleotides: TGTGCCATCGGCCCCTACGAGCAGTACTTC. The chain couples TRBV28 to TRBJ2-7; D not certain. The CDR3 length is 10 residues. V was shortened by 10 bases and J by 2 bases, with 6 bases between the two germline ends. CDR1 and CDR2 (germline): MDHEN, SYDVKM.

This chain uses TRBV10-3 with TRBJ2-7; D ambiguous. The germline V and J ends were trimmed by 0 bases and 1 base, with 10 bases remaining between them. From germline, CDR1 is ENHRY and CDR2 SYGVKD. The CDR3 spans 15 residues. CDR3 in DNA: TGTGCCATCAGTGAGTCGAAAGGCTTTTCCTACGAGCAGTACTTC. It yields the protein CAISESKGFSYEQYF.

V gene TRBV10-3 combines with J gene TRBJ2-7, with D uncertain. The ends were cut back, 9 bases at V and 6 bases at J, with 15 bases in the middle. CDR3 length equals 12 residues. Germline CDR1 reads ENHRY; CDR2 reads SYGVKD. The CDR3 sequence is CAMCSQPPEQYF. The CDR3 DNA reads TGTGCCATGTGCTCGCAACCTCCCGAGCAGTACTTC.

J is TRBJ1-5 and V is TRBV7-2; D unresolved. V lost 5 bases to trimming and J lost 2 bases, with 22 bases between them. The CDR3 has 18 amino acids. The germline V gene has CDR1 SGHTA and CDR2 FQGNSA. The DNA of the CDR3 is TGTGCCAGCAGCCTACACCCGGCCCTCTTCGATGGCAATCAGCCCCAGCATTTT. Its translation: CASSLHPALFDGNQPQHF. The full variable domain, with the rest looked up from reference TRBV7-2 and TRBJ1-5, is GAGVSQSPSNKVTEKGKDVELRCDPISGHTALYWYRQSLGQGLEFLIYFQGNSAPDKSGLPSDRFSAERTGGSVSTLTIQRTQQEDSAVYLCASSLHPALFDGNQPQHFGDGTRLSIL.

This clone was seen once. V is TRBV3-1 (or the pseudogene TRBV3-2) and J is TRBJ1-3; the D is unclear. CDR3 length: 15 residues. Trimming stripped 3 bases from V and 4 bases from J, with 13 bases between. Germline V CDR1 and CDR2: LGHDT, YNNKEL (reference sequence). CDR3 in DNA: TGTGCCAGCAGCCATAGGCCCAGAGGAGGAAACACCATATATTTT. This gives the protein CASSHRPRGGNTIYF.

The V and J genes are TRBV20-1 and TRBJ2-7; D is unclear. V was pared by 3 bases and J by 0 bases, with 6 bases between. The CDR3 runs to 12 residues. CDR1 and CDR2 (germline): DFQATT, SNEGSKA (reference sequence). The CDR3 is CSASRSSYEQYF. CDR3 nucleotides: TGCAGTGCTAGTCGAAGCTCCTACGAGCAGTACTTC.

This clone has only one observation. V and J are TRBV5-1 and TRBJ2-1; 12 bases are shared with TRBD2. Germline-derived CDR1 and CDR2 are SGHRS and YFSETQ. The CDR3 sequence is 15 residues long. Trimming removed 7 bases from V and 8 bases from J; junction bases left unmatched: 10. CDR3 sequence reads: CASGTSSGRVDEQFF. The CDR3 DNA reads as TGCGCCAGCGGGACATCTAGCGGGAGGGTCGATGAGCAGTTCTTC.

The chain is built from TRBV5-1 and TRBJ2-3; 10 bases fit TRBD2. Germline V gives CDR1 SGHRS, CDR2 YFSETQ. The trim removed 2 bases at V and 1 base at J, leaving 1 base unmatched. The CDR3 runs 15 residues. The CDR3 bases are TGCGCCAGCAGCTTCCTAGCGGGGGGCACAGATACGCAGTATTTT. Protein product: CASSFLAGGTDTQYF.

The CDR3 sequence is CASGSRDLTGELFF. CDR3 bases: TGTGCTAGTGGTAGCCGGGACCTCACCGGGGAGCTGTTTTTT. This rearrangement joins TRBV12-5 to TRBJ2-2, with D tentatively TRBD1 or TRBD2 (5 bases each). The germline V gene has CDR1 LGHNT and CDR2 FRNRAP. CDR3 length: 14 residues. V lost 5 bases to trimming and J lost 4 bases, with 11 bases between them.

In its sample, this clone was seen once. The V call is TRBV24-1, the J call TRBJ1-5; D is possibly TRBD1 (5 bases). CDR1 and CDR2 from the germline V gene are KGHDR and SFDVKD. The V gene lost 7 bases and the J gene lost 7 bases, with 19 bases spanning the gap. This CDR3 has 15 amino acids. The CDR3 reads CATSRGGGSRQPQHF. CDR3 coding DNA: TGTGCCACCAGCCGGGGCGGAGGCAGTAGACAGCCCCAGCATTTT.

This chain's CDR3 is CASSPSSPTGELFF. CDR3 nucleotides: TGTGCCAGCAGCCCCTCGTCCCCCACCGGGGAGCTGTTTTTT. The rearrangement links TRBV5-8 to TRBJ2-2; D is unresolved. Germline V lookup: CDR1 SGHTS, CDR2 YDEGEE. The CDR3 consists of 14 residues. With 4 bases removed from V and 4 bases from J, the gap between germline ends came to 11 bases. Complete variable domain (other parts from reference TRBV5-8 and TRBJ2-2): EAGVTQSPTHLIKTRGQQATLRCSPISGHTSVYWYQQALGLGLQFLLWYDEGEERNRGNFPPRFSGRQFPNYSSELNVNALELEDSALYLCASSPSSPTGELFFGEGSRLTVL.

DNA of the CDR3: TGTGCCAGCAGTTGGGCCATTAGCGGGGGGGAAGAGACCCAGTACTTC. Translation: CASSWAISGGEETQYF. J is TRBJ2-5 and V is TRBV6-5; 11 bases match TRBD2. From germline, CDR1 is MNHEY and CDR2 SVGAGI. The CDR3 totals 16 residues. Losses at the gene ends were 4 bases for V and 3 bases for J; bases not matched to a gene: 7.

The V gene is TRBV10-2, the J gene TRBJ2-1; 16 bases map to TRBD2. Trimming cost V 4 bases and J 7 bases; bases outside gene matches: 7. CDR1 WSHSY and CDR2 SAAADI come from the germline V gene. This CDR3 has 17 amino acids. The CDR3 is CASSGTGLAGGHNEQFF. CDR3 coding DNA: TGCGCCAGCAGTGGTACGGGACTAGCGGGGGGGCATAATGAGCAGTTCTTC.

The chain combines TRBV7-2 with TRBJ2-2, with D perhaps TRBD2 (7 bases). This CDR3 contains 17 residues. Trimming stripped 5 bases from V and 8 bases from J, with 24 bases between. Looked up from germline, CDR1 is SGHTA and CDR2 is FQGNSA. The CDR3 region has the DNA TGTGCCAGCAGCCCTAGTGGCTGGGAGGGGGTGACGGGGGAGCTGTTTTTT. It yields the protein CASSPSGWEGVTGELFF.

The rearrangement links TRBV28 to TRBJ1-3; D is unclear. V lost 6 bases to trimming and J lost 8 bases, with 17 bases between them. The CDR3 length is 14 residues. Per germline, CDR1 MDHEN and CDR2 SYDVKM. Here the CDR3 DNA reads TGTGCCAGCAGCCCAACGGCACCAAGGGACACCATATATTTT. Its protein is CASSPTAPRDTIYF. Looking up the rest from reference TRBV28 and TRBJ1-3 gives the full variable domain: DVKVTQSSRYLVKRTGEKVFLECVQDMDHENMFWYRQDPGLGLRLIYFSYDVKMKEKGDIPEGYSVSREKKERFSLILESASTNQTSMYLCASSPTAPRDTIYFGEGSWLTVV.

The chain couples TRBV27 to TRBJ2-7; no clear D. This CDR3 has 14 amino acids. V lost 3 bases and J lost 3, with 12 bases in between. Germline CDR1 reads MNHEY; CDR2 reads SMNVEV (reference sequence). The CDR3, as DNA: TGTGCCAGCAGTTTCAGGTTTTCCATCTACGAGCAGTACTTC. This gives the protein CASSFRFSIYEQYF.

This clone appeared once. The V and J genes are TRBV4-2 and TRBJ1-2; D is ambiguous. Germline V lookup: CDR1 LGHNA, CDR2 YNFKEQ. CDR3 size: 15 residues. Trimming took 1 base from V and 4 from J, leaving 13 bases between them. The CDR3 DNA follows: TGTGCCAGCAGCCAAGGAATGGCGGCGCCCTATGGCTACACCTTC. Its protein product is CASSQGMAAPYGYTF.

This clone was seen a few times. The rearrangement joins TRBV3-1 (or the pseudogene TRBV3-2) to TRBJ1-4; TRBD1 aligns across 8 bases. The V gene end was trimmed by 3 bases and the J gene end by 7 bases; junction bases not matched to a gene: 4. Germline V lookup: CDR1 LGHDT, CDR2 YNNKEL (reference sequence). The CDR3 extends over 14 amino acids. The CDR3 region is CASSQVQGVEKLFF. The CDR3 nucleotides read TGTGCCAGCAGCCAGGTACAGGGGGTTGAAAAACTGTTTTTT.

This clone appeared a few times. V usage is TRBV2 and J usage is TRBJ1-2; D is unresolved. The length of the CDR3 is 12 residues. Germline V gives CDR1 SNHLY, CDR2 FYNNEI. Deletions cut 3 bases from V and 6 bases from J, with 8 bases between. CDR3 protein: CASSDTDNGYTF. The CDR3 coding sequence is TGTGCCAGCAGTGACACTGACAATGGCTACACCTTC.

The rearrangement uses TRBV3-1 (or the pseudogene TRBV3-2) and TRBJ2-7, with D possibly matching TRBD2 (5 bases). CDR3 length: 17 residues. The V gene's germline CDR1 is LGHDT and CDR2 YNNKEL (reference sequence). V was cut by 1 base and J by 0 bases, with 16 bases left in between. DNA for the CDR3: TGTGCCAGCAGCCAAGCTCTTGGGCCGGGATTCTCCTACGAGCAGTACTTC. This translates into CASSQALGPGFSYEQYF.

The DNA for the CDR3 is TGCGCCAGCAGTCAATCGGGGACTAGCGGGAGTGTATGTGAGCAGTTCTTC. Translation gives CASSQSGTSGSVCEQFF. The V gene is TRBV23-1, the J gene TRBJ2-1, with 14 bases identical to TRBD2. TRBV23-1 is noted as an ORF with a role that remains uncertain. There are 17 residues in the CDR3. Trimming cost V 0 bases and J 9 bases; bases outside gene matches: 7.

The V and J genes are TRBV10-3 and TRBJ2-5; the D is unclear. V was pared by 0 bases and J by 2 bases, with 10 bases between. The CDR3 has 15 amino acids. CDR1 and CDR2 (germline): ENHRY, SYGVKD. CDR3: CAISESKGGQETQYF. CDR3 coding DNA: TGTGCCATCAGTGAGTCGAAGGGTGGTCAAGAGACCCAGTACTTC.